The 22 T cell receptor beta chains given below trace back to one sample, sequenced in a study of blood T cell repertoires in COVID-19. Sequencing was performed with immunoSEQ multiplex PCR; in TCRdb, only in-frame clones are kept and a portion is missing. The profile covers 300,000 to 450,000 clones, with roughly four fifths appearing a single time and more than 0.85% taken by the ten largest. Sequenced material: peripheral blood. The receptors stem from a human donor with acute or convalescent COVID-19. The donor label of this sample is uncertain.

The chain's CDR3 is CASSQGTGYDQPQHF. The CDR3 DNA reads as TGTGCCAGCAGCCAAGGGACAGGGTACGATCAGCCCCAGCATTTT. This chain connects TRBV3-1 (or the pseudogene TRBV3-2) to TRBJ1-5; TRBD1 aligns across 8 bases. The CDR3 is 15 amino acids. Germline V gene sequence: CDR1 LGHDT, CDR2 YNNKEL (reference sequence). J gave up 5 bases and V 1 base, and 4 bases lay outside the gene matches.

The CDR3 spells CASSTQDPSWETQYF. In nucleotides, the CDR3 is TGTGCCAGCTCAACTCAGGATCCCTCGTGGGAGACCCAGTACTTC. The chain joins TRBV18 to TRBJ2-5, with D unclear. Between the trimmed V and J ends, which lost 5 bases and 5 bases, there was a span of 18 bases. The germline CDR1 and CDR2 sequences are KGHSH and LQKENI. The CDR3 has 15 residues.

This clone has a single count. The V and J genes are TRBV2 and TRBJ2-7; the match to TRBD1 covers 7 bases. The CDR3 runs to 13 residues. J lost 3 bases, V lost 7 bases, and 6 bases had no gene match. In germline, CDR1 is SNHLY, CDR2 FYNNEI. The CDR3 sequence is CASTRGQVYEQYF. The CDR3 coding sequence is TGTGCCAGCACAAGAGGACAGGTCTACGAGCAGTACTTC.

The CDR3 bases are TGCGCCAGCAGGGGACACTTTACTGAAGCTTTCTTT. This sequence encodes CASRGHFTEAFF. The rearrangement uses TRBV10-1 and TRBJ1-1, with D tentatively TRBD1 (6 bases). The V gene's germline CDR1 is WNHNN and CDR2 SYGVQD (reference sequence). Trimming took off 6 bases at V and 5 bases at J, with 10 bases between the two ends. The CDR3 consists of 12 residues.

The V call is TRBV11-2, the J call TRBJ1-5; no firm D call. CDR1 and CDR2 (germline): SGHAT, FQNNGV. Trimming pared 4 bases from V and 7 bases from J, leaving 8 bases between. This CDR3 is 12 amino acids long. The DNA for the CDR3 is TGTGCCAGCAGCTCCCCCGGGCAGCCCCAGCATTTT. It codes for CASSSPGQPQHF.

With respect to this clone: The same CDR3 arises from other DNA sequences in this sample as well. J is TRBJ2-7 and V is TRBV10-3; 9 nucleotides agree with TRBD2. Trimming removed 0 bases from V and 3 bases from J; junction bases left unmatched: 3. The CDR3 consists of 15 residues. Germline V gene data show CDR1 as ENHRY and CDR2 as SYGVKD. The CDR3 region is CAISESRGRDYEQYF. CDR3 coding DNA: TGTGCCATCAGTGAGTCCCGCGGGAGGGACTACGAGCAGTACTTC.

V usage is TRBV19 and J usage is TRBJ1-2; D unresolved. The CDR3 is 11 residues long. The germline V gene encodes CDR1 LNHDA and CDR2 SQIVND (reference sequence). Deletions cut 9 bases from V and 8 bases from J, with 13 bases between. CDR3 protein: CASTLGRGYTF. The CDR3 region has the DNA TGTGCCAGCACCCTCGGCAGGGGCTACACCTTC.

The rearrangement uses TRBV19 and TRBJ1-2, with 8 bases identical to TRBD1. V dropped 10 bases and J dropped 3; count of bases not matched to a gene: 7. The germline V gene has CDR1 LNHDA and CDR2 SQIVND (reference sequence). This CDR3 comprises 13 residues. Written as DNA, the CDR3 is TGTGCCACAAAGGACAGGGCTTACTATGGCTACACCTTC. Translated: CATKDRAYYGYTF.

Only one count was recorded for this clone. This chain joins TRBV6-5 and TRBJ1-1; D is undetermined. Germline CDR1 is MNHEY and CDR2 is SVGAGI. The V and J ends lost 11 bases and 12 bases respectively, with 22 bases between them. The length of the CDR3 is 12 residues. The CDR3 spells CAGDLYPEATFF. The CDR3 DNA follows: TGTGCCGGCGACCTTTACCCGGAGGCAACTTTCTTT.

The chain combines TRBV4-1 with TRBJ1-4; possible D gene TRBD1, 6 bases. V was shortened by 1 base and J by 8 bases, with 17 bases between the two germline ends. The CDR3 is made up of 16 amino acids. Germline values: CDR1 MGHRA, CDR2 YSYEKL. The CDR3 spells CASSQAPRGAEEKLFF. The CDR3 DNA sequence: TGCGCCAGCAGCCAAGCCCCCAGGGGCGCGGAGGAAAAACTGTTTTTT.

The rearrangement links TRBV13 to TRBJ2-4; maybe TRBD2 (5 bases). Deletions cut 1 base from V and 3 bases from J, with 10 bases between. CDR1 and CDR2 from the germline V gene are PRHDT and FYEKMQ (reference sequence). The CDR3 has 15 amino acids. The CDR3 bases are TGTGCCAGCAGCTTAGTTGTCGCGGGCAAAAACATTCAGTACTTC. Translating it yields CASSLVVAGKNIQYF.

The rearrangement joins TRBV14 to TRBJ1-4; D is perhaps TRBD1 (6 bases). Trimming removed 0 bases at V and 8 bases at J, with 16 bases between. The germline V gene encodes CDR1 SGHDN and CDR2 FVKESK. The CDR3 has 16 amino acids. The CDR3 DNA is TGTGCCAGCAGCCAAGAGCTGAGGGCAGGGGACGAAAAACTGTTTTTT. This translates into CASSQELRAGDEKLFF.

The rearrangement joins TRBV5-1 to TRBJ1-1, with a possible D match to TRBD1 (6 bases). Germline V lookup: CDR1 SGHRS, CDR2 YFSETQ. V lost 1 base, J lost 5 bases, and 15 bases lay in between. This CDR3 is 15 amino acids long. The CDR3 nucleotides read TGCGCCAGCAGCTTGAGCGGGGGGCGCGAGACTGAAGCTTTCTTT. It encodes CASSLSGGRETEAFF.

V gene TRBV5-1 combines with J gene TRBJ2-7, with D possibly being TRBD2 (5 bases). The length of the CDR3 is 13 residues. Germline lookup yields CDR1 SGHRS and CDR2 YFSETQ. Trimming stripped 0 bases from V and 7 bases from J, with 11 bases between. CDR3 amino acids: CASSLERQEEQYF. Here the CDR3 DNA reads TGCGCCAGCAGCTTGGAGCGGCAGGAAGAGCAGTACTTC. The full variable domain, its missing parts supplied by reference TRBV5-1 and TRBJ2-7, is KAGVTQTPRYLIKTRGQQVTLSCSPISGHRSVSWYQQTPGQGLQFLFEYFSETQRNKGNFPGRFSGRQFSNSRSEMNVSTLELGDSALYLCASSLERQEEQYFGPGTRLTVT.

This clone has just a few counts. The chain uses TRBV7-8 and TRBJ2-7; weak D call: TRBD1 (6 bases). The V end lost 1 base, the J end lost 2 bases, and 9 bases lay between the germline ends. From germline, CDR1 is SGHVS and CDR2 FQNEAQ. The CDR3 is made up of 14 amino acids. CDR3 in amino acids: CASSLVTGTYEQYF. CDR3 nucleotides: TGTGCCAGCAGCTTAGTTACAGGGACCTACGAGCAGTACTTC.

The chain combines TRBV7-8 with TRBJ1-2, with 7 bases identical to TRBD1. This CDR3 is built from 15 residues. Germline CDR1 and CDR2: SGHVS and FQNEAQ. The trim removed 5 bases at V and 1 base at J, leaving 7 bases unmatched. CDR3 DNA: TGTGCCAGCAGCCCCCCGACAGGGATTAACTATGGCTACACCTTC. As protein: CASSPPTGINYGYTF.

To note about this clone: Other DNA sequences of this sample code for an identical CDR3. The V and J genes are TRBV6-5 and TRBJ1-1, with 7 nucleotides matching TRBD1. The germline CDR1 and CDR2 sequences are MNHEY and SVGAGI. The CDR3 loop spans 15 amino acids. V was clipped by 5 bases and J by 1 base; unmatched bases: 7. The CDR3 nucleotides are TGTGCCAGCAGTCGACAGGGATTAGGGAACACTGAAGCTTTCTTT. Protein sequence: CASSRQGLGNTEAFF.

This clone was detected only once. The chain joins TRBV6-5 to TRBJ1-3, with D possibly TRBD1 on 5 matching bases. V was pared by 0 bases and J by 0 bases, with 9 bases between. The germline V gene has CDR1 MNHEY and CDR2 SVGAGI. The CDR3 spans 16 residues. Written as DNA, the CDR3 is TGTGCCAGCAGTTACTCCGACAGAAGCTCTGGAAACACCATATATTTT. It translates to CASSYSDRSSGNTIYF.

J is TRBJ2-5 and V is TRBV5-1, with 7 positions matching TRBD1. The CDR3 extends over 13 amino acids. Germline lookup yields CDR1 SGHRS and CDR2 YFSETQ. V shed 4 bases, J shed 4 bases, and the junction held 4 bases outside the gene matches. For the CDR3, the DNA is TGCGCCAGCAGCAGAGACAGGGCAGAGACCCAGTACTTC. The encoded protein is CASSRDRAETQYF.

The genes are TRBV12-3 or TRBV12-4 and TRBJ2-7; D possibly corresponds to TRBD1 (6 bases). CDR3 size: 12 residues. Trimming cost V 7 bases and J 4 bases, with 11 bases left between them. CDR3 sequence reads: CASTRRGYEQYF. The CDR3 DNA follows: TGTGCCAGCACCCGAAGGGGGTACGAGCAGTACTTC.

V usage is TRBV7-9 and J usage is TRBJ2-5; a possible D gene is TRBD1 (5 bases). The CDR3 runs to 16 residues. Between the trimmed V and J ends, which lost 2 bases and 4 bases, there was a span of 17 bases. Germline V lookup: CDR1 SEHNR, CDR2 FQNEAQ (reference sequence). The CDR3 reads CASSLTPWQGSETQYF. For the CDR3, the DNA is TGTGCCAGCAGCTTAACGCCCTGGCAGGGTTCAGAGACCCAGTACTTC.

The rearrangement uses TRBV28 and TRBJ2-7, with D perhaps TRBD2 (5 bases). Trimming took off 7 bases at V and 4 bases at J, with 20 bases between the two ends. The CDR3 loop spans 15 amino acids. CDR1 and CDR2 (germline): MDHEN, SYDVKM. CDR3: CASKTPNNREYEQYF. CDR3 nucleotides: TGTGCCAGCAAGACCCCAAACAATCGGGAATACGAGCAGTACTTC.